Listed below are T cell receptor beta chains from one sample, sequenced in a study of graft-versus-host responses after intestinal transplantation. No cognate antigen is known for these TCRs. The table came from immunoSEQ multiplex PCR; TCRdb's copy has only in-frame clones and leaves some out. The table has around 76,000 clones, roughly 94% seen once. This sample comprised unstimulated CD8+ T cells sorted from spleen or lymph node cells, obtained before intestinal transplant. These receptors came from a human donor who received an intestinal transplant. Both conserved end residues are part of each CDR3. The D gene is left open where the match is weak. Expanded clones are given a class, and other clones once, few, many or no size at all.

j_call d_call v_call clone_size cdr3_nt cdr3_aa
TRBJ2-7 TRBD1 TRBV7-8 - TGTGCCAGCAGCTTAGGTGGGACAGGGGGCTACGAGCAGTACTTC CASSLGGTGGYEQYF
TRBJ2-1 TRBD2 TRBV27 - TGTGCCAGCAGTTTTGGGACTAGCGGGCGGGTTAATGAGCAGTTCTTC CASSFGTSGRVNEQFF
TRBJ2-1 - TRBV19 - TGTGCCAGTAGCTCACTAAGCGGAAGCATCTACAATGAGCAGTTCTTC CASSSLSGSIYNEQFF
TRBJ2-7 - TRBV6-5 - TGTGCCAGCAGTTACGGGCGGGGTTACGAGCAGTACTTC CASSYGRGYEQYF
TRBJ2-1 TRBD2 TRBV5-3 once TGTGCCAGAAGCTCTGGGACTAGCGGGAGTCACTACAATGAGCAGTTCTTC CARSSGTSGSHYNEQFF
TRBJ2-1 TRBD2 TRBV30 - TGTGCCTGGAGCCGTAGACTAGCGGGGTACAATGAGCAGTTCTTC CAWSRRLAGYNEQFF
TRBJ1-6 - TRBV28 - TGTGCCAGCAGTTTACAGGGTTATAATTCACCCCTCCACTTT CASSLQGYNSPLHF
TRBJ2-5 - TRBV11-2 once TGTGCCAGCAGCTCGCTCTGGTACCAAGAGACCCAGTACTTC CASSSLWYQETQYF
TRBJ2-7 - TRBV6-1 - TGTGCCAGCAGTGAACGGGTCGAGCAGTACTTC CASSERVEQYF
TRBJ2-7 - TRBV9 - TGTGCCAGCAGCCCCGGTCTCGGGGTTTCCTACGAGCAGTACTTC CASSPGLGVSYEQYF
TRBJ1-2 - TRBV14 - TGTGCCAGCAGCCAGCGCACCGACAGTGTCAATGGCTACACCTTC CASSQRTDSVNGYTF
TRBJ1-1 - TRBV9 - TGTGCCCGCAGCTTAGGTGGGGGGGCGATGAACACTGAAGCTTTCTTT CARSLGGGAMNTEAFF
TRBJ2-3 - TRBV7-6 - TGTGCCAGCAGCACAGGGCGCGGCAGCACAGATACGCAGTATTTT CASSTGRGSTDTQYF
TRBJ2-5 TRBD2 TRBV13 - TGTGCCAGCAGCTTAGAGGGACTAGCGTCTAGAGAGACCCAGTACTTC CASSLEGLASRETQYF
TRBJ2-1 - TRBV4-1 - TGCGCCAGCAGCCAAGTCGTAGGGCAGGGCTACAATGAGCAGTTCTTC CASSQVVGQGYNEQFF
TRBJ2-7 TRBD2 TRBV7-9 - TGTGCCAGCAGCTTGGGATGGGAGGGCCCTCGCGAGCAGTACTTC CASSLGWEGPREQYF
TRBJ2-3 - TRBV2 - TGTGCCAGCAGTGAAGCATGGATACCTAGCACAGATACGCAGTATTTT CASSEAWIPSTDTQYF
TRBJ2-1 - TRBV10-3 - TGTGCCATCAGTGAGGGGGTTAGATCACGTCTCAATGAGCAGTTCTTC CAISEGVRSRLNEQFF
TRBJ2-2 - TRBV7-9 - TGTGCCAGCAGCTTAGCGCCTGGGACGGAGAACACCGGGGAGCTGTTTTTT CASSLAPGTENTGELFF
TRBJ2-1 TRBD2 TRBV4-1 - TGCGCCAGCAGCCAAGAAATGATTGAGCTAGCGGGGTACAATGAGCAGTTCTTC CASSQEMIELAGYNEQFF
TRBJ2-7 - TRBV27 - TGTGCCAGCAGTTCCGACAGGGACTTCTACGAGCAGTACTTC CASSSDRDFYEQYF
TRBJ2-2 - TRBV11-3 - TGTGCCAGCAGCTCTTACGGGGAGCTGTTTTTT CASSSYGELFF
TRBJ1-2 - TRBV7-3 - TGTGCCAGCAGCTTAGAAGGTGGGCCCAGGGGCTACACCTTC CASSLEGGPRGYTF
TRBJ2-1 - TRBV27 - TGTGCCAGCAGCCTCCCGGCGGGAAGCCCCCAGTTCTTC CASSLPAGSPQFF
TRBJ2-1 - TRBV27 - TGTGCCAGCAAATGGACCGAGAACAATGAGCAGTTCTTC CASKWTENNEQFF
TRBJ2-7 - TRBV27 - TGTGCCAGCAGTACCCACAACGGTACCACCTACGAGCAGTACTTC CASSTHNGTTYEQYF
TRBJ2-1 - TRBV27 - TGTGCCAGCAGTTTATTAGCCGACAGGCACAATGAGCAGTTCTTC CASSLLADRHNEQFF
TRBJ1-1 - TRBV5-1 - TGCGCCAGCAGCTACACACAGGGCCTACCCATGAACACTGAAGCTTTCTTT CASSYTQGLPMNTEAFF
TRBJ2-7 TRBD1 TRBV28 - TGTGCCACCAGAGGGACAGGTTCTTACGAGCAGTACTTC CATRGTGSYEQYF
TRBJ2-1 - TRBV2 - TGTGCCAGCAGTGATGGACTATTAGATGCCCTTGACTCCTACAATGAGCAGTTCTTC CASSDGLLDALDSYNEQFF
TRBJ2-7 - TRBV7-6 - TGTGCCAGCAGCTTTTCATGGGGGACCGCCTACGAGCAGTACTTC CASSFSWGTAYEQYF